This T cell receptor (beta chain) was obtained from a study of lymphopenia after photon versus proton radiotherapy. Study-wide results and limits: In patients who died, overall survival fell as post-nadir TCR diversity dropped more.

Repertoires were generated with immunoSEQ multiplex PCR, while TCRdb's copy carries only in-frame clones and drops some. The sample lists more than 45,000 clones; 92% were seen once. About this clone itself: What it recognizes is unknown.

CDR3 length: 14 amino acids. Germline lookup yields CDR1 SGHNT and CDR2 YYREEE (reference sequence). Trimming removed 6 bases from V and 2 bases from J; junction bases left unmatched: 6. The sequenced sample was peripheral blood, obtained from a patient treated with photon-based radiotherapy. The J gene is TRBJ2-7, the V gene TRBV5-4; 9 bases match TRBD1. The TCR sequence derives from a woman aged 40 to 55 with cholangiocarcinoma. The CDR3 loop is CASKVDRGAYEQYF. For the CDR3, the DNA is TGTGCCAGCAAAGTGGACAGGGGCGCCTACGAGCAGTACTTC.